The entry that follows covers one T cell receptor beta chain sequence. Its target is unknown. The germline gene is not matched at one end of the junction; a read error may be the cause. From germline, CDR1 is SNHLY and CDR2 FYNNEI. The CDR3 has 16 amino acids. No donor had other autoimmune disease, uncontrolled infection, pregnancy or lactation. These data come from a study of Graves' ophthalmopathy and Graves' hyperthyroidism. Study-wide results and caveats: Both an approximately 69% sensitivity and an approximately 76% specificity characterized the model's predictions of ophthalmopathy progression. Most expanded clonotypes from thyroid (those above 0.001 frequency) were also found in blood. A model of 13 signatures distinguished ophthalmopathy from stable hyperthyroidism at approximately 90% sensitivity and around 81% specificity.

The authors amplified TCR beta CDR3 regions, and they did so from RNA transcripts for repertoire sequencing. Second-round multiplex PCR followed a first-round RT-PCR using HTBI primers. Using its own MiXCR run on the multiplex PCR reads, TCRdb lists one record per CDR3 protein. The data hold about 590,000 distinct CDR3 sequences, with about two fifths observed a single time. Sequenced: peripheral blood or thyroid tissue (not recorded which). The chain uses TRBV2 and TRBJ2-2; 7 bases align to TRBD1. The sequence was obtained from an adult man with Graves' hyperthyroidism. The DNA for the CDR3 is TGCGCCAGCAGCACCCGACAGGGAGTCGTCGCCGGGGAGCTGTTTTTT. The encoded protein is CASSTRQGVVAGELFF.